This entry lists 13 T cell receptor beta chains sequenced from one sample in a study of Ad26.COV2.S vaccination and SARS-CoV-2 variants. Clones were sequenced by immunoSEQ multiplex PCR, and TCRdb holds only the in-frame ones, with some missing. The data hold 250,000 to 300,000 clones, with around 87% observed a single time. Noted treatment: roughly 20 received Ad26.COV2.S at low or high dose, single or two shots; roughly five received placebo; per-sample allocation not given. After the first vaccine or placebo injection, samples were drawn on day 63. Here the sequenced sample was peripheral blood, taken in a trial of Ad26.COV2.S vaccine versus placebo. These receptors all come from a person between 18 and 65 years old who received the Ad26.COV2.S COVID-19 vaccine or a placebo.

The chain joins TRBV7-9 to TRBJ2-1; 11 positions match TRBD2. V shed 4 bases, J shed 4 bases, and the junction held 9 bases outside the gene matches. The CDR3 extends over 17 amino acids. Germline V gene sequence: CDR1 SEHNR, CDR2 FQNEAQ (reference sequence). The CDR3 is CASSSFPGLAEYNEQFF. CDR3 coding DNA: TGTGCCAGCAGCTCTTTTCCGGGACTAGCGGAGTACAATGAGCAGTTCTTC.

This chain joins TRBV3-1 (or the pseudogene TRBV3-2) and TRBJ1-2, with unresolved D. Per the germline V gene, CDR1 is LGHDT and CDR2 is YNNKEL (reference sequence). Trimming left V 4 bases short and J 4 bases short, with 13 bases between. This CDR3 comprises 14 residues. CDR3 sequence: CASSPTTGGYGYTF. CDR3 sequence (DNA): TGTGCCAGCAGCCCTACGACGGGAGGCTATGGCTACACCTTC.

The V call is TRBV6-4, the J call TRBJ2-3; TRBD2 is a possible D gene (5 bases). Trimming stripped 10 bases from V and 2 bases from J, with 13 bases between. CDR3 length: 13 amino acids. Germline CDR1 and CDR2: MRHNA and SNTAGT. The CDR3 DNA follows: TGTGCCACGGGATCGACTGCCACAGATACGCAGTATTTT. It encodes CATGSTATDTQYF.

The J gene is TRBJ2-7, the V gene TRBV7-7, with D tentatively TRBD2 (5 bases). Between the trimmed V and J ends, which lost 0 bases and 5 bases, there was a span of 11 bases. The CDR3 is 14 residues long. From germline, CDR1 is SSHAT and CDR2 FNYEAQ (reference sequence). CDR3 sequence: CASSLAGAWNEQYF. The CDR3 DNA reads as TGTGCCAGCAGCTTAGCGGGAGCATGGAACGAGCAGTACTTC.

The V and J genes are TRBV9 and TRBJ2-3; D unclear. The CDR3 spans 19 residues. Germline V gene lookup returns CDR1 SGDLS and CDR2 YYNGEE. Trimming cost V 0 bases and J 0 bases, with 20 bases left between them. The CDR3 DNA follows: TGTGCCAGCAGCGTAGGTTTTTTTGGCGCAAGCCCCAGCACAGATACGCAGTATTTT. Its translation: CASSVGFFGASPSTDTQYF.

This clone came up once. This chain joins TRBV7-2 and TRBJ2-3; 7 bases fit TRBD1. Losses at the gene ends were 2 bases for V and 6 bases for J; bases not matched to a gene: 5. The CDR3 is 14 amino acids. Germline-derived CDR1 and CDR2 are SGHTA and FQGNSA. CDR3 sequence: CASSLLSGGDTQYF. The CDR3 coding sequence is TGTGCCAGCAGCTTATTATCAGGGGGTGATACGCAGTATTTT.

The V call is TRBV30, the J call TRBJ2-2; D remains unclear. Germline loops: CDR1 GTSNPN, CDR2 SVGIG (reference sequence). V lost 3 bases to trimming and J lost 4 bases, with 9 bases between them. The CDR3 has 13 amino acids. The CDR3 DNA sequence: TGTGCCTGGAGCGGAAGAGCCACCGGGGAGCTGTTTTTT. It codes for CAWSGRATGELFF.

This chain connects TRBV6-2 or TRBV6-3 to TRBJ2-2; D possibly uses TRBD1 or TRBD2 (5 bases each). CDR3 length equals 15 residues. The V gene lost 6 bases and the J gene lost 2 bases, with 13 bases spanning the gap. Germline V lookup: CDR1 MNHEY, CDR2 SVGEGT. CDR3 nucleotide sequence: TGTGCCAGCAGCCGATCGGGACCCAACACCGGGGAGCTGTTTTTT. This encodes CASSRSGPNTGELFF.

V and J are TRBV4-3 and TRBJ2-1; 8 bases map to TRBD1. From germline, CDR1 is LGHNA and CDR2 YSLEER. The CDR3 has 17 amino acids. J gave up 4 bases and V 6 bases, and 14 bases lay outside the gene matches. The CDR3 sequence is CASSVVRGPLPYNEQFF. The DNA of the CDR3 is TGCGCCAGCAGTGTGGTCAGGGGGCCATTACCATACAATGAGCAGTTCTTC.

This chain uses TRBV11-2 with TRBJ2-3; no firm D call. Germline V gives CDR1 SGHAT, CDR2 FQNNGV. Trimming removed 5 bases from V and 1 base from J, with 22 bases in between. CDR3 length equals 18 residues. The chain's CDR3 is CASSPTMWATAGTDTQYF. The CDR3 region has the DNA TGTGCCAGCAGCCCTACCATGTGGGCCACTGCCGGCACAGATACGCAGTATTTT.

This rearrangement joins TRBV5-1 to TRBJ2-1, with D perhaps matching TRBD1 (5 bases). The V and J ends lost 5 bases and 4 bases respectively, with 10 bases between them. The CDR3 is made up of 13 amino acids. Germline V lookup: CDR1 SGHRS, CDR2 YFSETQ. The CDR3 nucleotides are TGCGCCAGCAGGATCCAGGGATACAATGAGCAGTTCTTC. This sequence encodes CASRIQGYNEQFF.

In its sample, this clone ranks as medium-sized. V and J are TRBV5-1 and TRBJ1-1; the match to TRBD1 covers 9 bases. Germline lookup yields CDR1 SGHRS and CDR2 YFSETQ. V shed 1 base, J shed 0 bases, and the junction held 7 bases outside the gene matches. CDR3 size: 17 residues. As DNA, the CDR3 is TGCGCCAGCAGCTTGAGACAGGGGGTTTCCATGAACACTGAAGCTTTCTTT. This encodes CASSLRQGVSMNTEAFF.

This clone was detected only once. The CDR3 nucleotides are TGTGCCAGCAGCGATCATGAAAAACTGTTTTTT. Its protein is CASSDHEKLFF. The rearrangement uses TRBV7-8 and TRBJ1-4; no clear D gene. This CDR3 is built from 11 residues. The germline V and J ends were trimmed by 5 bases and 6 bases, with 4 bases remaining between them. Germline CDR1 reads SGHVS; CDR2 reads FQNEAQ.